The 3 T cell receptor beta chains below were found in one sample sequenced in a study of T cells in Graves' hyperthyroidism and ophthalmopathy. It was RNA transcripts that yielded the amplified TCR beta CDR3 regions. The HTBI set primed first-round TCR CDR3 RT-PCR. TCRdb independently ran MiXCR on the multiplex PCR reads; one entry per CDR3 protein. The sample carries some 560,000 distinct CDR3 sequences, around 15% recorded once. Sequenced input: blood. The receptor set was obtained from a middle-aged woman with Graves' hyperthyroidism.

This clonotype was recorded at least ten times. V usage is TRBV27 and J usage is TRBJ2-1; TRBD2 might be the D (6 bases). This CDR3 is built from 15 residues. V was shortened by 5 bases and J by 4 bases, with 15 bases between the two germline ends. Germline V gene data show CDR1 as MNHEY and CDR2 as SMNVEV (reference sequence). DNA of the CDR3: TGTGCCAGCAGTGGGGGACTCCCAGCATACAATGAGCAGTTCTTC. As protein: CASSGGLPAYNEQFF.

This clonotype occurred many times. This chain connects TRBV7-3 to TRBJ2-7; the match to TRBD1 covers 9 bases. CDR1 is SGHTA and CDR2 is FQGTGA in the germline V gene. This CDR3 region has 15 residues. V was clipped by 3 bases and J by 1 base; unmatched bases: 4. For the CDR3, the DNA is TGTGCCAGCAGCTTTGGGGACAGGGCTTCCTACGAGCAGTACTTC. Its protein product is CASSFGDRASYEQYF.

This clonotype was observed many times. The rearrangement links TRBV6-1 to TRBJ1-1; 10 nucleotides line up with TRBD1. CDR1 is MNHNS and CDR2 is SASEGT in the germline V gene. The CDR3 has 15 residues. J was trimmed by 4 bases and V by 6 bases; bases with no gene match: 8. For the CDR3, the DNA is TGTGCCAGCAGATCGGGACAGGGGTTCGGCACTGAAGCTTTCTTT. It yields the protein CASRSGQGFGTEAFF.